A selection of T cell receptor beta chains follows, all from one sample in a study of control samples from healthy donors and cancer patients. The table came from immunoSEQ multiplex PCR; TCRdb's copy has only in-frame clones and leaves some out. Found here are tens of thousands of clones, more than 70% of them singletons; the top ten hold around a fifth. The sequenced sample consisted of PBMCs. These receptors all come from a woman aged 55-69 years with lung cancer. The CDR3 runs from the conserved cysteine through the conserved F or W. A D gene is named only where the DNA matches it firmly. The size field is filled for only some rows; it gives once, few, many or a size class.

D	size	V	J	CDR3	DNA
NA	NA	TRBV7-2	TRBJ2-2	CASPKTDGSNTGELFF	TGTGCCAGCCCTAAGACGGACGGATCGAACACCGGGGAGCTGTTTTTT
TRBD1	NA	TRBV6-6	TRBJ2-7	CASSPRQGAAYEQYF	TGTGCCAGCAGTCCCCGGCAGGGGGCCGCCTACGAGCAGTACTTC
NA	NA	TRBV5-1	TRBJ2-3	CASSSPRGLTNTDTQYF	TGCGCCAGCAGCTCCCCCAGGGGCCTCACTAACACAGATACGCAGTATTTT
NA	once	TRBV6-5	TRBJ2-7	CASSYRTSYEQYF	TGTGCCAGCAGTTACCGCACGTCCTACGAGCAGTACTTC
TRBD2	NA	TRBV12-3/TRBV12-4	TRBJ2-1	CASSLGLAQFF	TGTGCCAGCAGTCTCGGACTAGCGCAGTTCTTC
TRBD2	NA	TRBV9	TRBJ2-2	CASSVSLATVTGELFF	TGTGCCAGCAGCGTGTCACTAGCGACAGTCACCGGGGAGCTGTTTTTT
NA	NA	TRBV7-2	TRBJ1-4	CASSLKIWATNEKLFF	TGTGCCAGCAGCTTAAAAATCTGGGCAACTAATGAAAAACTGTTTTTT
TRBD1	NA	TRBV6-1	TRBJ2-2	CASSDPLTTGLAGELFF	TGTGCCAGCAGTGATCCGTTAACGACAGGGTTGGCCGGGGAGCTGTTTTTT
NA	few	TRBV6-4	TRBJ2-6	CASSDGGSGANVLTF	TGTGCCAGCAGTGACGGGGGCTCTGGGGCCAACGTCCTGACTTTC
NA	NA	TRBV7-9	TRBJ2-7	CASTSYSSFPPYEQYF	TGTGCCAGCACCTCTTACAGTTCCTTTCCCCCCTACGAGCAGTACTTC
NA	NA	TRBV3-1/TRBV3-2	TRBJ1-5	CASSRFGGLGDQPQHF	TGTGCCAGCAGCCGATTTGGGGGATTAGGGGATCAGCCCCAGCATTTT
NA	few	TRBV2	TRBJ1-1	CASSRILDTEAFF	TGTGCCAGCAGCAGAATATTAGACACTGAAGCTTTCTTT
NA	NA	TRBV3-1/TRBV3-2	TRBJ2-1	CASIGTEGGEQFF	TGTGCCAGCATCGGAACGGAGGGTGGTGAGCAGTTCTTC
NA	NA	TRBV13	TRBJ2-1	CASSFGRGESYNEQFF	TGTGCCAGCAGCTTTGGCAGGGGGGAATCCTACAATGAGCAGTTCTTC
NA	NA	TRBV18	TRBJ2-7	CASSPPARSYEQYF	TGTGCCAGCTCACCACCCGCCAGGTCCTACGAGCAGTACTTC
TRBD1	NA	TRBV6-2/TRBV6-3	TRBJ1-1	CASSSDREKGTEAFF	TGTGCCAGCAGTTCTGACAGGGAGAAGGGCACTGAAGCTTTCTTT